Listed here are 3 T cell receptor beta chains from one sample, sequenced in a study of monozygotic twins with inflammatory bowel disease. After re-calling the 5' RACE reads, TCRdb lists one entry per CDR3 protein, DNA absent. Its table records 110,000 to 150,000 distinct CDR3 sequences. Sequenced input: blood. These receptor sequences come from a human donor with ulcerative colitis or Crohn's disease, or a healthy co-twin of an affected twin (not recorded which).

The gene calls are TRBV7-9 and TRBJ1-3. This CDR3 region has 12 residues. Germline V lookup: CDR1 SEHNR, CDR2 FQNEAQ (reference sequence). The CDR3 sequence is CASSQVVNTIYF.

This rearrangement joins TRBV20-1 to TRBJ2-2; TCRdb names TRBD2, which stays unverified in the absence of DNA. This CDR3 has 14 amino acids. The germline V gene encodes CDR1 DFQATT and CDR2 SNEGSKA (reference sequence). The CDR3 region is CSARLAGGFGELFF.

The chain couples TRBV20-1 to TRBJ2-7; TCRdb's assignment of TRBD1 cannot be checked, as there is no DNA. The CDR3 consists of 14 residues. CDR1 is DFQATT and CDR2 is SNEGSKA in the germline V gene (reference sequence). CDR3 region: CSARVRGPSYEQYF.